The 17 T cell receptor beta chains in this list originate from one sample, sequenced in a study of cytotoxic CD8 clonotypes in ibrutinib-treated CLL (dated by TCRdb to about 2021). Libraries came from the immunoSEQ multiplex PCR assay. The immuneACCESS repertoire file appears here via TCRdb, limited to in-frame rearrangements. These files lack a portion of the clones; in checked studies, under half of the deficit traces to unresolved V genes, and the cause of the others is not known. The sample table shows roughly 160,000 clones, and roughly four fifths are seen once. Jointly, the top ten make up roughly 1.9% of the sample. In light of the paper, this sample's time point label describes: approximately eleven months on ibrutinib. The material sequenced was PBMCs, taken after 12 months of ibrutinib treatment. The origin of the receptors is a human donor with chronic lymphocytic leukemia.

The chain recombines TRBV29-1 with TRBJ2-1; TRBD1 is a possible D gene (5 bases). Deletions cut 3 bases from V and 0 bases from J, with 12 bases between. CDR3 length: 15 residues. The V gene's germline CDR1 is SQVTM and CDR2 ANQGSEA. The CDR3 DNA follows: TGCAGCGTTGACTCCAGGGTGTACTCCTACAATGAGCAGTTCTTC. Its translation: CSVDSRVYSYNEQFF.

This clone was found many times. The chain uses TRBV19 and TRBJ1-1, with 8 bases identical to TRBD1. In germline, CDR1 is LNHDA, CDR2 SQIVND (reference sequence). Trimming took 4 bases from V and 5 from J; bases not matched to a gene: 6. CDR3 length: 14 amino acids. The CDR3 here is CASSTQGAGTEAFF. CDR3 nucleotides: TGTGCCAGTAGTACTCAGGGGGCAGGGACTGAAGCTTTCTTT.

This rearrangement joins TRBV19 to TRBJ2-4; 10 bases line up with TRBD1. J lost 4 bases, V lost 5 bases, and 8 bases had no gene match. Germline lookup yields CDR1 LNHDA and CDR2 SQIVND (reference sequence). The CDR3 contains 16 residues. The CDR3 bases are TGTGCCAGTAGTCTTCGCCTGGGACAGGGGAAAAACATTCAGTACTTC. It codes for CASSLRLGQGKNIQYF.

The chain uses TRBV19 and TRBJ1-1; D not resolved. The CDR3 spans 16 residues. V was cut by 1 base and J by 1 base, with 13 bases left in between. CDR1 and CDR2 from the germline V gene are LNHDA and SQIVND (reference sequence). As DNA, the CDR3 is TGTGCCAGTAGTATAGTATCCTACAGCCCGAACACTGAAGCTTTCTTT. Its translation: CASSIVSYSPNTEAFF.

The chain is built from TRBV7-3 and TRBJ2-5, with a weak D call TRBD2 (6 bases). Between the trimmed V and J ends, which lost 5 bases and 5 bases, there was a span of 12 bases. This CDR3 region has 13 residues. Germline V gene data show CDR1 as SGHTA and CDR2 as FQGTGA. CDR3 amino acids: CASSPGRLETQYF. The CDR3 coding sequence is TGTGCCAGCAGCCCTGGGAGGCTGGAGACCCAGTACTTC.

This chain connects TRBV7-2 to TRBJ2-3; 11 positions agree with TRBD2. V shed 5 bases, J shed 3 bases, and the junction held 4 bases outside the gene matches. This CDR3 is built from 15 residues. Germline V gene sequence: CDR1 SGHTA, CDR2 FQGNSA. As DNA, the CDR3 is TGTGCCAGCAGCACTAGCGGGGGTATGACAGATACGCAGTATTTT. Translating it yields CASSTSGGMTDTQYF.

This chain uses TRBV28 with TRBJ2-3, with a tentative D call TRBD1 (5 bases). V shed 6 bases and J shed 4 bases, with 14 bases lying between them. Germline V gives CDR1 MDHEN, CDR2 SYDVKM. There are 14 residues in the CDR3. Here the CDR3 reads CASSPQQVADTQYF. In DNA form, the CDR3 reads TGTGCCAGCAGCCCACAACAGGTGGCAGATACGCAGTATTTT.

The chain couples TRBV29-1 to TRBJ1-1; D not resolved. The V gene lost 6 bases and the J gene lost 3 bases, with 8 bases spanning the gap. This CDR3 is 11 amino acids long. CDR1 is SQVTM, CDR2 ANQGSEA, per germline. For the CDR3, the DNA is TGCAGCGTCGGAGGTGACACTGAAGCTTTCTTT. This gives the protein CSVGGDTEAFF.

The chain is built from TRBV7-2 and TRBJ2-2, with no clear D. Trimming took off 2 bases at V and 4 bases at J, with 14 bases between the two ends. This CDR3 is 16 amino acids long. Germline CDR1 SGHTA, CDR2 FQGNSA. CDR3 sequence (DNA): TGTGCCAGCAGCTTACAAGCTCTGCGAGCCACCGGGGAGCTGTTTTTT. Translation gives CASSLQALRATGELFF.

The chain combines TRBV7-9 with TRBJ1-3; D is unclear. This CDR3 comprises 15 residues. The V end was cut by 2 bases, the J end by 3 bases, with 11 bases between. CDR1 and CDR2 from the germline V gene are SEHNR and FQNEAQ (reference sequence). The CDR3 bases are TGTGCCAGCAGCTTATATCGGGGAGATGGAAACACCATATATTTT. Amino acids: CASSLYRGDGNTIYF. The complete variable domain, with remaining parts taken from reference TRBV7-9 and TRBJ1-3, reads DTGVSQNPRHKITKRGQNVTFRCDPISEHNRLYWYRQTLGQGPEFLTYFQNEAQLEKSRLLSDRFSAERPKGSFSTLEIQRTEQGDSAMYLCASSLYRGDGNTIYFGEGSWLTVV.

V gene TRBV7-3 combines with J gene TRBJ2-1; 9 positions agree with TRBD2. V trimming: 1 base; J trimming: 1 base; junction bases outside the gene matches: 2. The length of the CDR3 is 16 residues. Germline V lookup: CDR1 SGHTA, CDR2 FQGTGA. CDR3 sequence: CASSLSGGESYNEQFF. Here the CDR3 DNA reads TGTGCCAGCAGCTTAAGCGGGGGGGAATCCTACAATGAGCAGTTCTTC.

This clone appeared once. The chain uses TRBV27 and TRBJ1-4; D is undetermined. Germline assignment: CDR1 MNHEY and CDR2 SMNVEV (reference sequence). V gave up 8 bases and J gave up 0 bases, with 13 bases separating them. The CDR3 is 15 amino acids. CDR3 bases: TGTGCCAGCCGCACCGCCGCCACAACTAATGAAAAACTGTTTTTT. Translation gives CASRTAATTNEKLFF.

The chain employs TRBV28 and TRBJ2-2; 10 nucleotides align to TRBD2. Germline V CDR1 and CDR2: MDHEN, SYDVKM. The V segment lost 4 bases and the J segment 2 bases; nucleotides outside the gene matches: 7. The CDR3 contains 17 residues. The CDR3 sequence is CASSSLAGRGNTGELFF. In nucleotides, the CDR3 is TGTGCCAGCAGTTCACTAGCGGGACGGGGAAACACCGGGGAGCTGTTTTTT.

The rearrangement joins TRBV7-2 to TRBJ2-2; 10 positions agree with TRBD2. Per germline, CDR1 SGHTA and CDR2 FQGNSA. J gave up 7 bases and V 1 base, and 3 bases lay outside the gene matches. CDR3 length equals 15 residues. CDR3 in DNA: TGTGCCAGCAGCTTAGGACTAGCGGGCATCGGGGAGCTGTTTTTT. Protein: CASSLGLAGIGELFF.

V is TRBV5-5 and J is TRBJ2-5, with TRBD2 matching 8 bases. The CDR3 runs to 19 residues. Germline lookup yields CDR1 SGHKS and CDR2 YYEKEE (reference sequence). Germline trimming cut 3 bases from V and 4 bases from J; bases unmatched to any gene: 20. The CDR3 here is CASSSTPSPRGVQRETQYF. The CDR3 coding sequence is TGTGCCAGCAGCTCTACCCCCTCCCCGCGGGGGGTCCAGCGAGAGACCCAGTACTTC.

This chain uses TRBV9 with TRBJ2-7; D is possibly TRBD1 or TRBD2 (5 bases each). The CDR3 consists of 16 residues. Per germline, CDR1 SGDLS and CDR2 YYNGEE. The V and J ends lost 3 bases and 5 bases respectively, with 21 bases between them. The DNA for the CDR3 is TGTGCCAGCAGCGCGGGGTGGGGACGTGCCCCTCACGAGCAGTACTTC. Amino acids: CASSAGWGRAPHEQYF.

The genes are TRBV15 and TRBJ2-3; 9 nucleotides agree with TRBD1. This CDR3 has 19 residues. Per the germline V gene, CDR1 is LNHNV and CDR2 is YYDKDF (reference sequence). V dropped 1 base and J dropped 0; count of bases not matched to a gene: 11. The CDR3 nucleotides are TGTGCCACCAGCAGAGTGGGGACAGGGCGATCCTCGAGCACAGATACGCAGTATTTT. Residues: CATSRVGTGRSSSTDTQYF.